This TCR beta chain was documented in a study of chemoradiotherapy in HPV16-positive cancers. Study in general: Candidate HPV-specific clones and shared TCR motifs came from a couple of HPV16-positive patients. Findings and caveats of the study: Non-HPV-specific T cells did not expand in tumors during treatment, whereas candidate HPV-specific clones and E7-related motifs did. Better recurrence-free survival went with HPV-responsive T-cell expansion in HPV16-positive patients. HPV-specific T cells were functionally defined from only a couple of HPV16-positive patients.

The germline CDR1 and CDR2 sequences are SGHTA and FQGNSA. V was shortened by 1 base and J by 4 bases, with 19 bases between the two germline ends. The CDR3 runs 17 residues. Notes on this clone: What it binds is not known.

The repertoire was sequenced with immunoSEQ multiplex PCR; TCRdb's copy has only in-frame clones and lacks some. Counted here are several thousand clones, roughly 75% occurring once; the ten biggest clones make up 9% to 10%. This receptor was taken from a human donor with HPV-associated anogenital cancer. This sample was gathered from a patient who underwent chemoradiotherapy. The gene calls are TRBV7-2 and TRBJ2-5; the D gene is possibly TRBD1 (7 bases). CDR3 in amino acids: CASSLEAGGFNIETQYF. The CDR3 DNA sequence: TGTGCCAGCAGCTTAGAGGCAGGGGGGTTCAATATAGAGACCCAGTACTTC.